This is a list of T cell receptor beta chains from one sample in a study of graft-versus-host responses after intestinal transplantation. Libraries were prepared by immunoSEQ multiplex PCR; TCRdb keeps only in-frame clonotypes and omits some of them. This table has under 45,000 clones, more than 80% appearing once. Sequenced material: PBMCs, taken approximately 100 weeks after intestinal transplantation. The receptors shown here come from a human patient who received an intestinal transplant, so some T cells may come from the graft donor. CDR3s include the opening cysteine and the closing phenylalanine or tryptophan. The order of the fields is clone size, V gene, D gene, J gene, CDR3 DNA, CDR3 protein. The D gene is left open where the match is weak. Size is stated for part of the rows, as once, few or many counts, or as a class when the clone is expanded.

abundance: .; v_gene: TRBV4-2; d_gene: TRBD2; j_gene: TRBJ2-3; CDR3nt: TGTGCCAGCAGCCAGGAAGGGAGGACTAGCGGAAAAAGATCTAGCACAGATACGCAGTATTTT; CDR3aa: CASSQEGRTSGKRSSTDTQYF
abundance: .; v_gene: TRBV28; d_gene: .; j_gene: TRBJ2-4; CDR3nt: TGTGCCAGCAGCCCCCCCCTTGGCATTCAGTACTTC; CDR3aa: CASSPPLGIQYF
abundance: few; v_gene: TRBV7-9; d_gene: .; j_gene: TRBJ2-7; CDR3nt: TGTGCCAGCAGCAACATTGGGTACGAGCAGTACTTC; CDR3aa: CASSNIGYEQYF
abundance: .; v_gene: TRBV25-1; d_gene: TRBD1; j_gene: TRBJ1-2; CDR3nt: TGTGCCAGCAGTGAATTCGAGGACAGGGATGACTACACCTTC; CDR3aa: CASSEFEDRDDYTF
abundance: .; v_gene: TRBV4-3; d_gene: .; j_gene: TRBJ1-4; CDR3nt: TGCGCCAGCAGCCAAGAAAAACTGTTTTTT; CDR3aa: CASSQEKLFF
abundance: .; v_gene: TRBV5-4; d_gene: .; j_gene: TRBJ2-1; CDR3nt: TGTGCCAGCAGCTTGGCACTACTTAACAATGAGCAGTTCTTC; CDR3aa: CASSLALLNNEQFF
abundance: once; v_gene: TRBV6-5; d_gene: TRBD1; j_gene: TRBJ1-2; CDR3nt: TGTGCCAGCAGTTTTCGGGACAGGGTGTTATATGGCTACACCTTC; CDR3aa: CASSFRDRVLYGYTF
abundance: .; v_gene: TRBV5-1; d_gene: .; j_gene: TRBJ2-1; CDR3nt: TGCGCCAGCAGCTTAGCGAGCAGCTCCTACAATGAGCAGTTCTTC; CDR3aa: CASSLASSSYNEQFF
abundance: .; v_gene: TRBV6-1; d_gene: TRBD1; j_gene: TRBJ1-1; CDR3nt: TGTGCCAGCAACACCGGGACAGGGGACATAGCTTTCTTT; CDR3aa: CASNTGTGDIAFF
abundance: .; v_gene: TRBV9; d_gene: .; j_gene: TRBJ1-2; CDR3nt: TGTGCCAGCAGCGTAGACGGCGATGGCTACACCTTC; CDR3aa: CASSVDGDGYTF
abundance: .; v_gene: TRBV11-1; d_gene: TRBD1; j_gene: TRBJ2-5; CDR3nt: TGTGCCAGCAGGGATTCAGGGGGCCGGGAGACCCAGTACTTC; CDR3aa: CASRDSGGRETQYF
abundance: few; v_gene: TRBV18; d_gene: TRBD1; j_gene: TRBJ2-7; CDR3nt: TGTGCCAGCTCACGACAGGGGGACTACGAGCAGTACTTC; CDR3aa: CASSRQGDYEQYF
abundance: once; v_gene: TRBV4-1; d_gene: TRBD1; j_gene: TRBJ2-1; CDR3nt: TGCGCCAGCAGCCAAGAGGGAGACCAGGGACAGGGGGCGTTATATGAGCAGTTCTTC; CDR3aa: CASSQEGDQGQGALYEQFF
abundance: .; v_gene: TRBV7-6; d_gene: TRBD1; j_gene: TRBJ2-1; CDR3nt: TGTGCCAGCAGCTTAGGACAGGGGCCCTACAATGAGCAGTTCTTC; CDR3aa: CASSLGQGPYNEQFF
abundance: .; v_gene: TRBV5-1; d_gene: TRBD1; j_gene: TRBJ2-6; CDR3nt: TGCGCCAGCAGCTTAAGAGCAGGGGGCCCCTTCTCTGGGGCCAACGTCCTGACTTTC; CDR3aa: CASSLRAGGPFSGANVLTF
abundance: .; v_gene: TRBV11-2; d_gene: TRBD1; j_gene: TRBJ1-2; CDR3nt: TGTGCCAGCAGCTCCCCCTTAGGGACAGGGAGTAACTATGGCTACACCTTC; CDR3aa: CASSSPLGTGSNYGYTF
abundance: .; v_gene: TRBV6-7; d_gene: .; j_gene: TRBJ1-2; CDR3nt: TGTGCCAGGATATCGTATGGCTACACCTTC; CDR3aa: CARISYGYTF
abundance: once; v_gene: TRBV4-1; d_gene: .; j_gene: TRBJ1-2; CDR3nt: TGCGCCAGCAGCCAAGCCGACAGAAACTATGGCTACACCTTC; CDR3aa: CASSQADRNYGYTF
abundance: .; v_gene: TRBV11-3; d_gene: .; j_gene: TRBJ1-1; CDR3nt: TGTGCCAGCAGCCTGGACGGACTGAACACTGAAGCTTTCTTT; CDR3aa: CASSLDGLNTEAFF
abundance: .; v_gene: TRBV6-6; d_gene: TRBD2; j_gene: TRBJ2-7; CDR3nt: TGTGCCAGCAGTTACTCGACTAGCGGCACCTACGAGCAGTACTTC; CDR3aa: CASSYSTSGTYEQYF
abundance: .; v_gene: TRBV7-3; d_gene: TRBD2; j_gene: TRBJ2-1; CDR3nt: TGTGCCAGCAGCCCTCGGGGCCTAGCGGGAGGTATAAATGAGCAGTTCTTC; CDR3aa: CASSPRGLAGGINEQFF
abundance: .; v_gene: TRBV5-1; d_gene: .; j_gene: TRBJ2-3; CDR3nt: TGCGCCAGCAGCTTGTGGGGGCGAACTAGCACAGATACGCAGTATTTT; CDR3aa: CASSLWGRTSTDTQYF
abundance: .; v_gene: TRBV9; d_gene: TRBD2; j_gene: TRBJ2-5; CDR3nt: TGTGCCAGCAGCGCGGGAGGGGTCGGTACCGAAGAGACCCAGTACTTC; CDR3aa: CASSAGGVGTEETQYF
abundance: .; v_gene: TRBV11-3; d_gene: .; j_gene: TRBJ2-1; CDR3nt: TGTGCCAGCAGCTTAGGGGGCGGGTGGAGGGATGAGCAGTTCTTC; CDR3aa: CASSLGGGWRDEQFF
abundance: .; v_gene: TRBV9; d_gene: .; j_gene: TRBJ2-5; CDR3nt: TGTGCCAGCAGCGTGGGTAGCTCCCACCAAGAGACCCAGTACTTC; CDR3aa: CASSVGSSHQETQYF
abundance: .; v_gene: TRBV28; d_gene: .; j_gene: TRBJ2-1; CDR3nt: TGTGCCAGCAGTTTAGGACCCCTGAGTACCAATGAGCAGTTCTTC; CDR3aa: CASSLGPLSTNEQFF
abundance: .; v_gene: TRBV6-5; d_gene: .; j_gene: TRBJ2-3; CDR3nt: TGTGCCAGCAGTTACATGGGGTCAGATACGCAGTATTTT; CDR3aa: CASSYMGSDTQYF
abundance: .; v_gene: TRBV11-2; d_gene: TRBD1; j_gene: TRBJ1-5; CDR3nt: TGTGCCAGCTATTTCCCTAGAGGTATAAGACAGGGGTCCGGGGTGCCCCAGCATTTT; CDR3aa: CASYFPRGIRQGSGVPQHF
abundance: once; v_gene: TRBV4-1; d_gene: TRBD2; j_gene: TRBJ2-7; CDR3nt: TGCGCCAGCAGCCCAGTAGCGGGAGGCGAACACGAGCAGTACTTC; CDR3aa: CASSPVAGGEHEQYF
abundance: .; v_gene: TRBV5-2; d_gene: .; j_gene: TRBJ1-1; CDR3nt: TGTGCCAGCAGCGTGCCGGGGAACACTGAAGCCTTCTTT; CDR3aa: CASSVPGNTEAFF
abundance: .; v_gene: TRBV21-1; d_gene: .; j_gene: TRBJ1-2; CDR3nt: TGTGCCAGCAGCAAACCCGCAGGGGGCCCCCACTACTATGGTGGCTACACCTTC; CDR3aa: CASSKPAGGPHYYGGYTF
abundance: once; v_gene: TRBV28; d_gene: .; j_gene: TRBJ2-7; CDR3nt: TGTGCCAGTACCACGACTGGAGCCTACGAGCAGTACTTC; CDR3aa: CASTTTGAYEQYF
abundance: .; v_gene: TRBV9; d_gene: .; j_gene: TRBJ1-2; CDR3nt: TGTGCCAGCAGCGTGGCGGGGGATCTCTATGGCTACACCTTC; CDR3aa: CASSVAGDLYGYTF
abundance: .; v_gene: TRBV6-1; d_gene: .; j_gene: TRBJ2-2; CDR3nt: TGTGCCAGCAGTGATTACAAGAAAAACACCGGGGAGCTGTTTTTT; CDR3aa: CASSDYKKNTGELFF
abundance: .; v_gene: TRBV28; d_gene: TRBD2; j_gene: TRBJ2-5; CDR3nt: TGTGCCAGCGCAGGCCGACTAGCGGGCAACAAAGAGACCCAGTACTTC; CDR3aa: CASAGRLAGNKETQYF
abundance: .; v_gene: TRBV18; d_gene: TRBD1; j_gene: TRBJ2-7; CDR3nt: TGTGCCAGCTCACCACCGGTCGGGACAGCTTCCTACGAGCAGTACTTC; CDR3aa: CASSPPVGTASYEQYF
abundance: .; v_gene: TRBV6-5; d_gene: .; j_gene: TRBJ2-3; CDR3nt: TGTGCCAGCGGGTCGGGGTATAGCACAGATACGCAGTATTTT; CDR3aa: CASGSGYSTDTQYF
abundance: .; v_gene: TRBV15; d_gene: TRBD2; j_gene: TRBJ2-7; CDR3nt: TGTGCCACCAGCAAACTAGCGGGGGGCGCACGCTACGAGCAGTACTTC; CDR3aa: CATSKLAGGARYEQYF
abundance: .; v_gene: TRBV28; d_gene: .; j_gene: TRBJ2-1; CDR3nt: TGTGCCAGCAGCTATCCTGGTGGGGAATCCTACAATGAGCAGTTCTTC; CDR3aa: CASSYPGGESYNEQFF
abundance: .; v_gene: TRBV5-5; d_gene: TRBD1; j_gene: TRBJ2-7; CDR3nt: TGTGCCAGCAGCGCAATGGACAGGTACTACGAGCAGTACTTC; CDR3aa: CASSAMDRYYEQYF
abundance: .; v_gene: TRBV6-5; d_gene: .; j_gene: TRBJ2-1; CDR3nt: TGTGCCAGCAGAACGGTCTCCTACAATGAGCAGTTCTTC; CDR3aa: CASRTVSYNEQFF
abundance: .; v_gene: TRBV29-1; d_gene: .; j_gene: TRBJ2-4; CDR3nt: TGCAGCGTTGTTTTGGGGGTGGACATTCAGTACTTC; CDR3aa: CSVVLGVDIQYF
abundance: .; v_gene: TRBV5-1; d_gene: .; j_gene: TRBJ2-1; CDR3nt: TGCGCCAGCAGCTCAGAGCCTACCCATAGCGCTCCCTACAATGAGCAGTTCTTC; CDR3aa: CASSSEPTHSAPYNEQFF
abundance: .; v_gene: TRBV4-1; d_gene: .; j_gene: TRBJ2-7; CDR3nt: TGCGCCAGCAGCCAAGACCATGTCACCGGGTTCTACGAGCAGTACTTC; CDR3aa: CASSQDHVTGFYEQYF
abundance: .; v_gene: TRBV6-5; d_gene: TRBD1; j_gene: TRBJ1-2; CDR3nt: TGTGCCAGCAGGAGAGGTTACAGGGGCGAATATGGCTACACCTTC; CDR3aa: CASRRGYRGEYGYTF
abundance: once; v_gene: TRBV20-1; d_gene: TRBD2; j_gene: TRBJ2-5; CDR3nt: TGCAGTGCGACCGAAGGGACTACTACTTACTTC; CDR3aa: CSATEGTTTYF
abundance: once; v_gene: TRBV9; d_gene: .; j_gene: TRBJ2-5; CDR3nt: TGTGCCAGCAGCGTAGAGGGTGACTCGGAGACCCAGTACTTC; CDR3aa: CASSVEGDSETQYF
abundance: .; v_gene: TRBV6-5; d_gene: TRBD1; j_gene: TRBJ2-7; CDR3nt: TGTGCCAGCAGCCAGACAGGGTCCTACGAGCAGTACTTC; CDR3aa: CASSQTGSYEQYF
abundance: .; v_gene: TRBV10-3; d_gene: .; j_gene: TRBJ1-3; CDR3nt: TGTGCCATCAGTGAGCGAACAGGGATTACGGAAAACACCATATATTTT; CDR3aa: CAISERTGITENTIYF
abundance: .; v_gene: TRBV19; d_gene: .; j_gene: TRBJ1-2; CDR3nt: TGTGCCAGTAGTATAGATCCTGGACCCTATGGCTACACCTTC; CDR3aa: CASSIDPGPYGYTF
abundance: .; v_gene: TRBV6-5; d_gene: .; j_gene: TRBJ2-7; CDR3nt: TGTGCCAGCAGTTCCGGCGGTTACGAGCAGTACTTC; CDR3aa: CASSSGGYEQYF
abundance: .; v_gene: TRBV27; d_gene: TRBD2; j_gene: TRBJ2-1; CDR3nt: TGTGCCAGCAGTTGGGGGGGGAGGGCCGTAAATGAGCAGTTCTTC; CDR3aa: CASSWGGRAVNEQFF
abundance: .; v_gene: TRBV27; d_gene: TRBD2; j_gene: TRBJ2-5; CDR3nt: TGTGCCAGCAGTGTTAGCGGGAGGAAGACCCAGTACTTC; CDR3aa: CASSVSGRKTQYF
abundance: .; v_gene: TRBV10-2; d_gene: .; j_gene: TRBJ2-3; CDR3nt: TGCGCCAGCAGTGAGACCAGGGGAGCGCAGTATTTT; CDR3aa: CASSETRGAQYF